These T cell receptor beta chains were read from a single sample in a study of blood T cell repertoires in COVID-19. TCRdb keeps only in-frame clones here, not all; method: immunoSEQ multiplex PCR. Among around 310,000 clones listed, around 87% were seen once. The sequencing input was peripheral blood. These receptors all stem from a woman in her forties with COVID-19, enrolled during active disease. Each CDR3 is given with its conserved first and last residue. A D gene is named only where the DNA matches it firmly. Size is omitted from some rows. Given values are once, few, many or a class for expanded clones.

J gene: TRBJ2-7
V gene: TRBV15
D gene: NA
clone size: NA
CDR3 DNA: TGTGCCACCAGCAGAGAGCAGGGGGGAAACGAGCAGTACTTC
CDR3 protein: CATSREQGGNEQYF

J gene: TRBJ1-5
V gene: TRBV5-6
D gene: NA
clone size: few
CDR3 DNA: TGTGCCAGCAGCTTGACACATAATCAGCCCCAGCATTTT
CDR3 protein: CASSLTHNQPQHF

J gene: TRBJ2-3
V gene: TRBV7-9
D gene: NA
clone size: NA
CDR3 DNA: TGTGCCAGCAGCTTATCTTTGGATACGCAGTATTTT
CDR3 protein: CASSLSLDTQYF

J gene: TRBJ2-5
V gene: TRBV7-9
D gene: NA
clone size: NA
CDR3 DNA: TGTGCCAGCAGCCCTGGACAGTGGGAGACCCAGTACTTC
CDR3 protein: CASSPGQWETQYF

J gene: TRBJ2-7
V gene: TRBV27
D gene: NA
clone size: NA
CDR3 DNA: TGTGCCAGCAGTTTATCGGTCCCGGGAGCCTACGAGCAGTACTTC
CDR3 protein: CASSLSVPGAYEQYF

J gene: TRBJ2-1
V gene: TRBV2
D gene: NA
clone size: NA
CDR3 DNA: TGTGCCAGCAGGACGGACTCCAATGAGCAGTTCTTC
CDR3 protein: CASRTDSNEQFF

J gene: TRBJ2-2
V gene: TRBV7-2
D gene: NA
clone size: NA
CDR3 DNA: TGTGCCAGCAGCTTAGTCCCCGTGGCGGTCGGGGAGCTGTTTTTT
CDR3 protein: CASSLVPVAVGELFF

J gene: TRBJ1-1
V gene: TRBV5-1
D gene: TRBD1
clone size: NA
CDR3 DNA: TGCGCCAGCAGCTTGTTTCGGACAGGGGGCACTGAAGCTTTCTTT
CDR3 protein: CASSLFRTGGTEAFF

J gene: TRBJ1-2
V gene: TRBV3-1/TRBV3-2
D gene: NA
clone size: NA
CDR3 DNA: TGTGCCAGCAGCCAAGCTATGGTTGGCTACACCTTC
CDR3 protein: CASSQAMVGYTF

J gene: TRBJ1-1
V gene: TRBV12-3/TRBV12-4
D gene: TRBD1
clone size: NA
CDR3 DNA: TGTGCCAGCAGACCGGGACAGCGAACTGAAGCTTTCTTT
CDR3 protein: CASRPGQRTEAFF

J gene: TRBJ2-7
V gene: TRBV13
D gene: NA
clone size: NA
CDR3 DNA: TGTGCCAGCAGCTCGGAGACTACCTACGAGCAGTACTTC
CDR3 protein: CASSSETTYEQYF

J gene: TRBJ2-2
V gene: TRBV28
D gene: NA
clone size: NA
CDR3 DNA: TGTGCCAGCAGTTCTTACTTGAACACCGGGGAGCTGTTTTTT
CDR3 protein: CASSSYLNTGELFF

J gene: TRBJ2-1
V gene: TRBV6-2/TRBV6-3
D gene: TRBD2
clone size: once
CDR3 DNA: TGTGCCAGCAGTTACTCGAGTAGCGGGGGCGAGCAGTTCTTC
CDR3 protein: CASSYSSSGGEQFF